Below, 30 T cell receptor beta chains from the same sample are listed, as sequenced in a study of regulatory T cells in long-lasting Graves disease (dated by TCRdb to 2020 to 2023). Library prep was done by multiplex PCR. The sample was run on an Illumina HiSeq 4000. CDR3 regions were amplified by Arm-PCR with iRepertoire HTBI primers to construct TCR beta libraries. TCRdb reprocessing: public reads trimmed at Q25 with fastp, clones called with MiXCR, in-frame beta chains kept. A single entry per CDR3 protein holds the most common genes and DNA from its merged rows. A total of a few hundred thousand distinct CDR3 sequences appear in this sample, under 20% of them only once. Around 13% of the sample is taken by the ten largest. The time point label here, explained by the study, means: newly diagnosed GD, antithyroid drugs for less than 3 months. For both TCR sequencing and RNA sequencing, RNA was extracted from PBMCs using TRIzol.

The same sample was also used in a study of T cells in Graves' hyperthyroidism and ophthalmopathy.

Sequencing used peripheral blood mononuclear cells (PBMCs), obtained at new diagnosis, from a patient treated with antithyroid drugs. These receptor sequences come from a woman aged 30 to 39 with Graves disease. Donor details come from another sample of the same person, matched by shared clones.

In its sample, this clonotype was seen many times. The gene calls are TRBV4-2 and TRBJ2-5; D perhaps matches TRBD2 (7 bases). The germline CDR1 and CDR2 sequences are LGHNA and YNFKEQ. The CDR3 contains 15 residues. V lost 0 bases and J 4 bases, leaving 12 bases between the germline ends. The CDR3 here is CASSQDRGGLETQYF. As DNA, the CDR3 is TGTGCCAGCAGCCAAGATAGGGGGGGCCTAGAGACCCAGTACTTC.

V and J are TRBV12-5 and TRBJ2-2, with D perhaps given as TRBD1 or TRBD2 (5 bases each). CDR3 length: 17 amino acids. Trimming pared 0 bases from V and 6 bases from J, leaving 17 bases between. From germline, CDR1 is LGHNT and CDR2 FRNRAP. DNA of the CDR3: TGTGCTAGTGGTTTGGTACGGAATATGGGGGTCCCCGGGGAGCTGTTTTTT. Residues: CASGLVRNMGVPGELFF.

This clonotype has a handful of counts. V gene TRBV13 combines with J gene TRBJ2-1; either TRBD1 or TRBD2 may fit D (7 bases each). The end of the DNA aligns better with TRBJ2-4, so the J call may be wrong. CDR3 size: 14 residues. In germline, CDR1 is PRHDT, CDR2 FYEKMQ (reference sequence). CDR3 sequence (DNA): TGTGCCAGCAGCTCAGGGGGGGGGCGGGACATTCAGTACTTC. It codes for CASSSGGGRDIQYF.

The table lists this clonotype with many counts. Written as DNA, the CDR3 is TGTGCCAGCAGCTGGGGACAGTCAGATGAAAAACTGTTTTTT. Protein: CASSWGQSDEKLFF. This rearrangement joins TRBV9 to TRBJ1-4; TRBD1 matches 7 bases. The V gene end was trimmed by 4 bases and the J gene end by 6 bases; junction bases not matched to a gene: 6. The CDR3 extends over 14 amino acids. The germline V gene has CDR1 SGDLS and CDR2 YYNGEE.

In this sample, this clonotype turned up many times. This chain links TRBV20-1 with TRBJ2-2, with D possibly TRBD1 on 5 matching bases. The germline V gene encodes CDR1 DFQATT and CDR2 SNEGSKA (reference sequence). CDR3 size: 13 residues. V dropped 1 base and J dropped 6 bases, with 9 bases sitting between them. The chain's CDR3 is CSARAGSAGELFF. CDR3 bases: TGCAGTGCTAGAGCAGGGTCGGCCGGGGAGCTGTTTTTT.

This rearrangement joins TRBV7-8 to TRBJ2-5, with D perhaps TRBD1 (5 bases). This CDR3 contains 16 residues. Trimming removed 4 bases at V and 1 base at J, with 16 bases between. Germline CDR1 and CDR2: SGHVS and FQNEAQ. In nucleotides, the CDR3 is TGTGCCAGCAGCTCGCGACAGCACAGTCTCCAAGAGACCCAGTACTTC. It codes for CASSSRQHSLQETQYF.

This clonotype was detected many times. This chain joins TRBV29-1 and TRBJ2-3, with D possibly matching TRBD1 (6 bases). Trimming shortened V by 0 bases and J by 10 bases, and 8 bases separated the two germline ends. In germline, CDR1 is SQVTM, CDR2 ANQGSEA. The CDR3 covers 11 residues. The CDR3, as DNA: TGCAGCGTTGAAGAAGGGGGAGCGCAGTATTTT. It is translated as CSVEEGGAQYF.

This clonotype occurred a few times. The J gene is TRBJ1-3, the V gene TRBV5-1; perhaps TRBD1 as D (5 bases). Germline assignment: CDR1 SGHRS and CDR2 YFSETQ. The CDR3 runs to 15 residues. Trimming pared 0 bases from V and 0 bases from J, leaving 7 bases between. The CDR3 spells CASSLGDSSGNTIYF. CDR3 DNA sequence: TGCGCCAGCAGCTTGGGCGACAGCTCTGGAAACACCATATATTTT.

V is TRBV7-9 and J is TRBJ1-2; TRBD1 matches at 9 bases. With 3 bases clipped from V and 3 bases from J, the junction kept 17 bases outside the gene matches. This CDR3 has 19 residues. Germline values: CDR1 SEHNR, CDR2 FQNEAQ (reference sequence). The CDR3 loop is CASSLGEVGQGASYYGYTF. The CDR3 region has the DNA TGTGCCAGCAGCTTGGGGGAAGTGGGACAGGGCGCTTCGTACTATGGCTACACCTTC.

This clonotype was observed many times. Here the CDR3 DNA reads TGTGCCAGCAGCTTAGTTTCGAGGGTCGGAAACACCATATATTTT. It is translated as CASSLVSRVGNTIYF. The chain combines TRBV11-2 with TRBJ1-3; D unresolved. The CDR3 covers 15 residues. Trimming stripped 1 base from V and 4 bases from J, with 11 bases between. The V gene's germline CDR1 is SGHAT and CDR2 FQNNGV.

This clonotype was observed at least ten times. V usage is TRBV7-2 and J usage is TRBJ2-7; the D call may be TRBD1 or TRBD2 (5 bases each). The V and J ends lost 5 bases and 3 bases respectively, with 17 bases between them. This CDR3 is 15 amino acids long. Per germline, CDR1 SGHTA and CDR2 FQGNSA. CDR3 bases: TGTGCCAGCAGCCATACCGGGACGCGTCACTACGAGCAGTACTTC. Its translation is CASSHTGTRHYEQYF.

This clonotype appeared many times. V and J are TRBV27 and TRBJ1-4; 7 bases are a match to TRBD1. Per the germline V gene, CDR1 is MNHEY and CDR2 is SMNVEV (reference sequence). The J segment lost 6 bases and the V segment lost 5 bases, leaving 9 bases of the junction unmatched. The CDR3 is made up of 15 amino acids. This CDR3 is CASSPRGTVDEKLFF. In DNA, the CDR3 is TGTGCCAGCAGTCCAAGAGGGACAGTAGATGAAAAACTGTTTTTT.

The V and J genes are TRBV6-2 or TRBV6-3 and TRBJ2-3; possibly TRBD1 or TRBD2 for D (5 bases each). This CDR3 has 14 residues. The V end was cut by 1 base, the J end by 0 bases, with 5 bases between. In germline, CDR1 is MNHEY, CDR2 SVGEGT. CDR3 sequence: CASSYWDSTDTQYF. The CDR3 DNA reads TGTGCCAGCAGTTACTGGGACAGCACAGATACGCAGTATTTT.

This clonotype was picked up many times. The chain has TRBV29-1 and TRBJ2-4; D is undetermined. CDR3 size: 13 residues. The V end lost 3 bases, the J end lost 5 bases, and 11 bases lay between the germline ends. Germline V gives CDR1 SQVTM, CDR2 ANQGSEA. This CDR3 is CSVEMRSENIQYF. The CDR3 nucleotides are TGCAGCGTTGAGATGCGGTCGGAAAACATTCAGTACTTC.

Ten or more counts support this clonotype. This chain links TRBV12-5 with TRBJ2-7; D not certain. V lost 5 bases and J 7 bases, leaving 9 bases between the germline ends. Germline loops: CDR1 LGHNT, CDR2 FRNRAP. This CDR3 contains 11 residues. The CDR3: CASGPLGEQYF. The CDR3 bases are TGTGCTAGTGGTCCCCTGGGAGAGCAGTACTTC.

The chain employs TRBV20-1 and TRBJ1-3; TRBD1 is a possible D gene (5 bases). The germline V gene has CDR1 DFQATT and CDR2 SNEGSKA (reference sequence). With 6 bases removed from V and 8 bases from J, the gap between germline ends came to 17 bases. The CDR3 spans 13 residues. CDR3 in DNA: TGCAGTGCCAGTAGAGGGGACGGCCACACCATATATTTT. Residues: CSASRGDGHTIYF.

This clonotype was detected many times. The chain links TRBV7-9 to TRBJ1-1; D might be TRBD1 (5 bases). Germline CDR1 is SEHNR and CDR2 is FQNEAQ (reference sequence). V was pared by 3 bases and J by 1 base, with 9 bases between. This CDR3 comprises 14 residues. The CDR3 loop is CASSFLGPNTEAFF. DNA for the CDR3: TGTGCCAGCAGCTTTCTGGGGCCGAACACTGAAGCTTTCTTT.

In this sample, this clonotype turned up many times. The CDR3 is CASSQSQGEGTEAFF. The CDR3 nucleotides read TGTGCCAGCAGCCAATCCCAGGGGGAAGGAACTGAAGCTTTCTTT. The rearrangement uses TRBV4-2 and TRBJ1-1, with 7 nucleotides matching TRBD1. Trimming took 2 bases from V and 5 from J; bases not matched to a gene: 8. The CDR3 runs 15 residues. CDR1 and CDR2 from the germline V gene are LGHNA and YNFKEQ.

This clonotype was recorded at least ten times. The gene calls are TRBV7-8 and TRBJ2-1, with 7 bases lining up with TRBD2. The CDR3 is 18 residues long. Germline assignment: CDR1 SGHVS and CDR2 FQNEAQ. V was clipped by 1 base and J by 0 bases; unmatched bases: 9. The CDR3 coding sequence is TGTGCCAGCAGCTTAGAGGGGAGGGGTCGTAGCTCCTACAATGAGCAGTTCTTC. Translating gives CASSLEGRGRSSYNEQFF.

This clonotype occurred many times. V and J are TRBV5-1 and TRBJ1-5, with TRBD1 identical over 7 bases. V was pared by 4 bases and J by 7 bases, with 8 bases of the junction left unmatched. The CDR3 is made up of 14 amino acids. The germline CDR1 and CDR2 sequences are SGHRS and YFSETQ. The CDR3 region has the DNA TGCGCCAGCAGCCTCACAGGGGTGGGACAGCCCCAGCATTTT. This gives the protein CASSLTGVGQPQHF.

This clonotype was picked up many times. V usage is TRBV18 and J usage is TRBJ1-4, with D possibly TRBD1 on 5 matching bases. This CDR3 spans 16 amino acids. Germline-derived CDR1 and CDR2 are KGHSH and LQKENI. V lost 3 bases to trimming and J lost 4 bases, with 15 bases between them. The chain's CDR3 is CASSPSQGPLNEKLFF. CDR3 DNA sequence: TGTGCCAGCTCACCCTCTCAGGGACCTCTTAATGAAAAACTGTTTTTT.

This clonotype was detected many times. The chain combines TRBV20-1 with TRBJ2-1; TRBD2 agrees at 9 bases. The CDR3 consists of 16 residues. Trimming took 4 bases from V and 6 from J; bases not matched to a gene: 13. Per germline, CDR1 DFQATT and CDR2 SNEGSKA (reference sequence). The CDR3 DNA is TGCAGTGCTATGGGTCTAGCGGGGAACAGAGGCAATGAGCAGTTCTTC. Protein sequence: CSAMGLAGNRGNEQFF.

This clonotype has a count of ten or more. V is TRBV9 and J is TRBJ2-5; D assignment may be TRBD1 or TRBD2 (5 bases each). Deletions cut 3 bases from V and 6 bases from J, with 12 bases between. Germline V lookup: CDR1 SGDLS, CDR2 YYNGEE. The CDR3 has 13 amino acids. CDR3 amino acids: CASSERDGQTQYF. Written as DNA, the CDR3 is TGTGCCAGCAGCGAAAGGGACGGTCAGACCCAGTACTTC.

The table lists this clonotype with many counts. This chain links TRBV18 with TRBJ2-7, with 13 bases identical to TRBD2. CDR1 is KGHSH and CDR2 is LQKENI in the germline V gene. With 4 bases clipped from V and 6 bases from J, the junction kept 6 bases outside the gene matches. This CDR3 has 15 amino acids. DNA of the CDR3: TGTGCCAGCTCACGAGGACTAGCGGGGGAGTCCGAGCAGTACTTC. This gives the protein CASSRGLAGESEQYF.

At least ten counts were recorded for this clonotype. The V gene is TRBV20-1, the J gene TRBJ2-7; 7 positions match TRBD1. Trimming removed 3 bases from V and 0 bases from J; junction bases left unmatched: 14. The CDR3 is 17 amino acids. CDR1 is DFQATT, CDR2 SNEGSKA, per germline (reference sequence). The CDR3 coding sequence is TGCAGTGCTAGGATTATTCCGGGACAGAGAAACTCCTACGAGCAGTACTTC. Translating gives CSARIIPGQRNSYEQYF.

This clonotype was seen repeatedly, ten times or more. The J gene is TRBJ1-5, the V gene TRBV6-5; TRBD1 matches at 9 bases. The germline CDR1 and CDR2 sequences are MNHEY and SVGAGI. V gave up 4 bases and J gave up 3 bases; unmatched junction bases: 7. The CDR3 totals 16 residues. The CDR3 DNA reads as TGTGCCAGCAGTTCCCACGGGACAGGGCTCAATCAGCCCCAGCATTTT. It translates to CASSSHGTGLNQPQHF.

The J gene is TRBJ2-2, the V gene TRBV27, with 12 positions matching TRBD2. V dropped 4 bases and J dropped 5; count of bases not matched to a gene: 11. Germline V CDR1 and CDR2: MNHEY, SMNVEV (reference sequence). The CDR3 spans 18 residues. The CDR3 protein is CASSSYPLAGGRTGELFF. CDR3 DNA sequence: TGTGCCAGCAGTTCATATCCCCTAGCGGGGGGGCGAACCGGGGAGCTGTTTTTT.

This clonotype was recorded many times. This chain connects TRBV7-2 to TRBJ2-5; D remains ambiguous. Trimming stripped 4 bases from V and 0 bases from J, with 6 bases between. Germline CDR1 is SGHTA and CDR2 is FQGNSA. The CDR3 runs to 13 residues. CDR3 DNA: TGTGCCAGCAGCTCCGAAAACCAAGAGACCCAGTACTTC. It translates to CASSSENQETQYF.

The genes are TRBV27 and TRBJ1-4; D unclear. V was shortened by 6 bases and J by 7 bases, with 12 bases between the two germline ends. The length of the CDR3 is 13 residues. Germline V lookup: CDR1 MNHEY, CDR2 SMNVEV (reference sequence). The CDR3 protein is CASSDSFGEKLFF. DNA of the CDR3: TGTGCCAGCAGCGATTCTTTCGGTGAAAAACTGTTTTTT.

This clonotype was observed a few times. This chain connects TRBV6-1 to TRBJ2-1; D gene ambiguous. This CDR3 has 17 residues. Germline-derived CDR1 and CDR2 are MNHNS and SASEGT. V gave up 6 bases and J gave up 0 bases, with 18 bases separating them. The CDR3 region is CASSPQWGSSSYNEQFF. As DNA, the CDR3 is TGTGCCAGCAGCCCCCAATGGGGTTCAAGCTCCTACAATGAGCAGTTCTTC.